This TCR beta chain was found in a study of response to subunit inactivated influenza vaccine. This CDR3 spans 15 amino acids. The germline V gene encodes CDR1 SNHLY and CDR2 FYNNEI. The V and J ends lost 7 bases and 5 bases, in that order; junction bases with no gene match: 14. MiXCR, run by TCRdb on the RT-PCR reads, gives a single entry per CDR3 protein. The data hold 150,000 to 200,000 distinct CDR3 sequences, with about a tenth observed a single time. This chain connects TRBV2 to TRBJ2-7; 7 nucleotides align to TRBD1. Here the sequenced sample was non-naive T cells sorted from PBMCs, taken 35 to 45 days after vaccination. This TCR came from a man between 45 and 60 years old who received an inactivated influenza vaccine. This CDR3 reads CASISGRGYIHEQYF. In DNA, the CDR3 is TGTGCCAGCATTTCTGGCAGGGGGTACATTCACGAGCAGTACTTC.